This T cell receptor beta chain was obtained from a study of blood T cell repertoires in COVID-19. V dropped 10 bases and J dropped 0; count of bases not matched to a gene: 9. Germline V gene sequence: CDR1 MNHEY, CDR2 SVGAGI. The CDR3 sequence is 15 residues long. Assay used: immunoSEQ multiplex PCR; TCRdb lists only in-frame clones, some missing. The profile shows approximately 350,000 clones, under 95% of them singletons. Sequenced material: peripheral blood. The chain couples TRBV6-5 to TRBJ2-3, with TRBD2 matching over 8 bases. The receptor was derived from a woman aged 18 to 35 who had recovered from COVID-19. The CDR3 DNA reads TGTGCCACCGACCTAGCGGGCAGTAGCACAGATACGCAGTATTTT. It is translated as CATDLAGSSTDTQYF.